Below are 30 T cell receptor beta chains sequenced from a single sample in a study of blood T cells in healthy people across ages. Combining a sample-barcoded 5' primer with a J-beta primer mix, a second PCR ran for roughly 7 to 12 cycles. One entry per CDR3 protein results from TCRdb running MiXCR on the 5' RACE reads. This table has about 1.8 million distinct CDR3 sequences, about 49% appearing once. The material sequenced was blood. The receptors were sampled from a woman aged 40 to 50 in good health.

This chain joins TRBV20-1 and TRBJ1-4, with a weak D call TRBD1 (6 bases). Deletions cut 5 bases from V and 8 bases from J, with 15 bases between. The germline gives CDR1 DFQATT, CDR2 SNEGSKA (reference sequence). This CDR3 is 13 amino acids long. The CDR3 coding sequence is TGCAGTGCTTCCAGGGGAGGTGGAGAAAAACTGTTTTTT. Translated, it gives CSASRGGGEKLFF.

The chain joins TRBV6-2 or TRBV6-3 to TRBJ1-1; 7 bases map to TRBD1. The germline CDR1 and CDR2 sequences are MNHEY and SVGEGT. The CDR3 sequence is 14 residues long. J gave up 4 bases and V 2 bases, and 4 bases lay outside the gene matches. The CDR3 nucleotides read TGTGCCAGCAGTTACGACAGGGTGAGCACTGAAGCTTTCTTT. This gives the protein CASSYDRVSTEAFF.

There are a few counts of this clonotype. V gene TRBV6-4 combines with J gene TRBJ2-3; 8 bases align to TRBD1. In germline, CDR1 is MRHNA, CDR2 SNTAGT. The CDR3 loop spans 15 amino acids. V was clipped by 6 bases and J by 2 bases; unmatched bases: 7. The CDR3 coding sequence is TGTGCCAGCAGCCGCGGACAGGGAGACACAGATACGCAGTATTTT. Amino acids: CASSRGQGDTDTQYF.

This clonotype was counted only a few times. The gene calls are TRBV20-1 and TRBJ2-7, with D uncertain. This CDR3 has 13 amino acids. In germline, CDR1 is DFQATT, CDR2 SNEGSKA (reference sequence). V was clipped by 1 base and J by 0 bases, with 7 bases between them. This chain's CDR3 is CSARGRRSYEQYF. The CDR3 DNA follows: TGCAGTGCTAGAGGAAGGCGCTCCTACGAGCAGTACTTC.

The chain joins TRBV7-9 to TRBJ1-1; no reliable D call. This CDR3 comprises 15 residues. The germline V gene encodes CDR1 SEHNR and CDR2 FQNEAQ (reference sequence). V was cut by 4 bases and J by 1 base, with 13 bases left in between. DNA of the CDR3: TGTGCCAGCAGCTCCCACAACATCGGGAACACTGAAGCTTTCTTT. Its protein is CASSSHNIGNTEAFF. The full variable domain, its missing parts supplied by reference TRBV7-9 and TRBJ1-1, is DTGVSQNPRHKITKRGQNVTFRCDPISEHNRLYWYRQTLGQGPEFLTYFQNEAQLEKSRLLSDRFSAERPKGSFSTLEIQRTEQGDSAMYLCASSSHNIGNTEAFFGQGTRLTVV.

V usage is TRBV20-1 and J usage is TRBJ1-1; 8 bases map to TRBD1. Germline CDR1 DFQATT, CDR2 SNEGSKA (reference sequence). CDR3 length: 12 residues. CDR3 region: CRAGQGNTEAFF. DNA of the CDR3: TGCAGGGCCGGACAGGGGAACACTGAAGCTTTCTTT.

A note on this clonotype: One end of the junction fails to match germline, which may point to a read error. The CDR3 loop is CASSFGPSGARDEQYF. CDR3 in DNA: TGTGCCAGTAGCTTCGGGCCTAGCGGGGCTCGGGACGAGCAGTACTTC. The chain uses TRBV7-6 and TRBJ2-7; 9 bases are a match to TRBD2. The germline gives CDR1 SGHVS, CDR2 FNYEAQ. This CDR3 has 16 residues.

This clonotype was seen only once. The chain carries TRBV20-1 and TRBJ1-2; weak D call: TRBD1 (6 bases). V was shortened by 6 bases and J by 4 bases, with 15 bases between the two germline ends. The CDR3 is 13 amino acids. The V gene's germline CDR1 is DFQATT and CDR2 SNEGSKA (reference sequence). CDR3 in amino acids: CSAVGGLTYGYTF. In DNA, the CDR3 is TGCAGTGCCGTAGGGGGTCTTACCTATGGCTACACCTTC.

The chain has TRBV20-1 and TRBJ1-1; 12 bases agree with TRBD1. J lost 3 bases, V lost 2 bases, and 10 bases had no gene match. CDR1 DFQATT and CDR2 SNEGSKA come from the germline V gene (reference sequence). CDR3 length: 17 residues. The CDR3 loop is CSARSNRDRGHDTEAFF. The CDR3 DNA sequence: TGCAGTGCTAGATCCAACCGGGACAGGGGGCATGACACTGAAGCTTTCTTT.

V usage is TRBV29-1 and J usage is TRBJ2-1; D is unresolved. CDR1 and CDR2 (germline): SQVTM, ANQGSEA. V lost 3 bases and J lost 6, with 9 bases in between. There are 12 residues in the CDR3. The CDR3 region has the DNA TGCAGCGTTGAGCGTAGTTCCAATGAGCAGTTCTTC. Protein product: CSVERSSNEQFF.

The genes are TRBV20-1 and TRBJ2-1; 10 bases are a match to TRBD2. Germline values: CDR1 DFQATT, CDR2 SNEGSKA (reference sequence). V trimming: 4 bases; J trimming: 4 bases; junction bases outside the gene matches: 4. This CDR3 is 14 amino acids long. For the CDR3, the DNA is TGCAGTGCTAAACTAGCGGGGTCTTACAATGAGCAGTTCTTC. Its protein is CSAKLAGSYNEQFF.

In its sample, this clonotype was seen a few times. The V call is TRBV27, the J call TRBJ2-1; 7 bases agree with TRBD2. The CDR3 sequence is 16 residues long. The junction had 14 bases not matched to a gene; V was cut back by 4 bases and J by 8 bases. From germline, CDR1 is MNHEY and CDR2 SMNVEV (reference sequence). CDR3 nucleotides: TGTGCCAGCAGTTCAATATTCCGGAGCGGGGAGGATGAGCAGTTCTTC. Translation: CASSSIFRSGEDEQFF.

There are a few counts of this clonotype. The chain joins TRBV25-1 to TRBJ2-5; D uncertain. This CDR3 spans 12 amino acids. CDR1 and CDR2 (germline): MGHDK, SYGVNS. V was clipped by 9 bases and J by 5 bases, with 13 bases between them. CDR3: CASRRSSETQYF. CDR3 bases: TGTGCCAGTCGCAGGTCTTCGGAGACCCAGTACTTC.

The chain has TRBV6-2 or TRBV6-3 and TRBJ2-5, with TRBD2 as a possible D gene (6 bases). The better agreement between TRBJ2-7 and the DNA end casts doubt on the J call. This CDR3 spans 16 amino acids. Germline V gene sequence: CDR1 MNHEY, CDR2 SVGEGT. The CDR3 DNA reads as TGTGCCAGCAGCCTACTTCCAGGGAGGAACTCCTACGAGCAGTACTTC. This gives the protein CASSLLPGRNSYEQYF.

This chain connects TRBV9 to TRBJ2-5, with 10 bases matching TRBD2. This CDR3 contains 17 residues. Trimming removed 1 base from V and 1 base from J; junction bases left unmatched: 7. Per the germline V gene, CDR1 is SGDLS and CDR2 is YYNGEE. CDR3: CASSVNPLAGFQETQYF. DNA of the CDR3: TGTGCCAGCAGCGTAAACCCACTAGCGGGATTCCAAGAGACCCAGTACTTC.

This clonotype was seen a few times. The chain joins TRBV4-3 to TRBJ2-5; maybe TRBD2 (6 bases). CDR1 is LGHNA and CDR2 is YSLEER in the germline V gene. V lost 0 bases and J 4 bases, leaving 15 bases between the germline ends. The CDR3 is 16 residues long. The CDR3 sequence is CASSQESPPSVETQYF. In DNA, the CDR3 is TGCGCCAGCAGCCAAGAATCGCCTCCTAGCGTAGAGACCCAGTACTTC.

This chain uses TRBV7-2 with TRBJ2-1; D call uncertain. The V end lost 4 bases, the J end lost 5 bases, and 9 bases lay between the germline ends. Germline CDR1 is SGHTA and CDR2 is FQGNSA. CDR3 size: 13 residues. Here the CDR3 DNA reads TGTGCCAGCAGCTACGACGATCACAATGAGCAGTTCTTC. Translation: CASSYDDHNEQFF.

Ten or more counts support this clonotype. V gene TRBV9 combines with J gene TRBJ1-2; D unclear. CDR3 size: 12 residues. Germline V gene data show CDR1 as SGDLS and CDR2 as YYNGEE. V was shortened by 4 bases and J by 4 bases, with 8 bases between the two germline ends. Written as DNA, the CDR3 is TGTGCCAGCAGCTCGGGCCTCTATGGCTACACCTTC. It yields the protein CASSSGLYGYTF.

The chain recombines TRBV28 with TRBJ2-3; 9 nucleotides align to TRBD2. The CDR3 is 21 residues long. Germline V lookup: CDR1 MDHEN, CDR2 SYDVKM. Trimming took 3 bases from V and 2 from J; bases not matched to a gene: 21. The CDR3 region is CASSFFRTPESGGPFTDTQYF. DNA of the CDR3: TGTGCCAGCAGTTTCTTTCGGACACCGGAGAGCGGGGGGCCATTCACAGATACGCAGTATTTT.

The chain links TRBV6-5 to TRBJ2-3, with D maybe TRBD2 (6 bases). The CDR3 consists of 15 residues. The germline V gene has CDR1 MNHEY and CDR2 SVGAGI. V was clipped by 6 bases and J by 2 bases, with 15 bases between them. For the CDR3, the DNA is TGTGCCAGCAGCTCATCGGGGGAAATCACAGATACGCAGTATTTT. Translated: CASSSSGEITDTQYF.

This clonotype turned up a few times. CDR3 protein: CASSTYPDTQYF. CDR3 coding DNA: TGTGCCAGCAGCACCTACCCGGATACGCAGTATTTT. This chain joins TRBV6-5 and TRBJ2-3; D gene unclear. CDR1 is MNHEY, CDR2 SVGAGI, per germline. Trimming removed 6 bases at V and 6 bases at J, with 10 bases between. The CDR3 loop spans 12 amino acids.

This clonotype appeared a few times. The chain joins TRBV7-3 to TRBJ2-4, with 9 bases identical to TRBD1. The J call may not be correct, given that the DNA end is closer to TRBJ2-5. This CDR3 is 14 amino acids long. CDR1 is SGHTA and CDR2 is FQGTGA in the germline V gene. The DNA of the CDR3 is TGTGCCAGCAGTTTATCGACAGGGGGAGAGACCCAGTACTTC. It specifies CASSLSTGGETQYF.

This clonotype was detected a few times. This chain joins TRBV4-2 and TRBJ2-4, with D uncertain. The better agreement between TRBJ2-7 and the DNA end casts doubt on the J call. Germline CDR1 LGHNA, CDR2 YNFKEQ. The CDR3 totals 12 residues. CDR3 loop: CASSNTRYEQYF. The CDR3, as DNA: TGTGCCAGCAGCAACACCAGGTACGAGCAGTACTTC.

A few counts support this clonotype. The rearrangement links TRBV12-3 or TRBV12-4 to TRBJ2-3, with 8 bases identical to TRBD1. V lost 6 bases and J lost 2; bases outside the gene matches: 4. The CDR3 loop spans 14 amino acids. CDR3 amino acids: CASRSTGATDTQYF. The CDR3 nucleotides are TGTGCCAGCAGATCGACAGGGGCCACAGATACGCAGTATTTT.

This clonotype has ten or more counts. The chain carries TRBV12-3 or TRBV12-4 and TRBJ2-5; the D is unclear. This CDR3 is built from 13 residues. The V end was cut by 8 bases, the J end by 1 base, with 11 bases between. This CDR3 is CASSPSIQETQYF. As DNA, the CDR3 is TGTGCCAGCTCTCCCAGCATCCAAGAGACCCAGTACTTC.

This chain joins TRBV13 and TRBJ2-1; 11 bases are a match to TRBD1. V shed 5 bases and J 10 bases; nucleotides not matched to a gene: 7. Looked up from germline, CDR1 is PRHDT and CDR2 is FYEKMQ (reference sequence). The CDR3 spans 14 residues. The CDR3 coding sequence is TGTGCCAGCAGCCAAGGGACAGGGGGACGGGAGCAGTTCTTC. It is translated as CASSQGTGGREQFF. The whole variable domain, remainder taken from reference TRBV13 and TRBJ2-1, is AAGVIQSPRHLIKEKRETATLKCYPIPRHDTVYWYQQGPGQDPQFLISFYEKMQSDKGSIPDRFSAQQFSDYHSELNMSSLELGDSALYFCASSQGTGGREQFFGPGTRLTVL.

In its sample, this clonotype was seen many times. One end of the junction fails to match germline, which may point to a read error. The genes are TRBV5-1 and TRBJ2-5, with 8 nucleotides matching TRBD1. The germline CDR1 and CDR2 sequences are SGHRS and YFSETQ. This CDR3 spans 13 amino acids. The CDR3 protein is CASSLTGVETQYF. CDR3 DNA: TGTGCCAGCAGCTTGACAGGGGTTGAGACCCAGTACTTC.

This rearrangement joins TRBV9 to TRBJ2-1; TRBD2 aligns across 12 bases. The V gene end was trimmed by 0 bases and the J gene end by 8 bases; junction bases not matched to a gene: 6. The CDR3 extends over 16 amino acids. Germline-derived CDR1 and CDR2 are SGDLS and YYNGEE. CDR3: CASSVGLASGGDEQFF. In nucleotides, the CDR3 is TGTGCCAGCAGCGTAGGGTTGGCTAGCGGGGGGGATGAGCAGTTCTTC.

The chain links TRBV29-1 to TRBJ2-7, with TRBD1 identical over 7 bases. Germline CDR1 SQVTM, CDR2 ANQGSEA. V lost 0 bases and J lost 4; bases outside the gene matches: 9. The CDR3 covers 15 residues. The CDR3 nucleotides are TGCAGCGTTGAAGATTCGGCAGGGGGTCTTTACGAGCAGTACTTC. Translation gives CSVEDSAGGLYEQYF.

This chain connects TRBV7-2 to TRBJ2-5; the match to TRBD2 covers 8 bases. The V gene's germline CDR1 is SGHTA and CDR2 FQGNSA. Losses at the gene ends were 4 bases for V and 4 bases for J; bases not matched to a gene: 14. The length of the CDR3 is 17 residues. CDR3 sequence (DNA): TGTGCCAGCAGCTCCCAGCGGGTAACGGGGGGGCGAGAGACCCAGTACTTC. Translating it yields CASSSQRVTGGRETQYF.